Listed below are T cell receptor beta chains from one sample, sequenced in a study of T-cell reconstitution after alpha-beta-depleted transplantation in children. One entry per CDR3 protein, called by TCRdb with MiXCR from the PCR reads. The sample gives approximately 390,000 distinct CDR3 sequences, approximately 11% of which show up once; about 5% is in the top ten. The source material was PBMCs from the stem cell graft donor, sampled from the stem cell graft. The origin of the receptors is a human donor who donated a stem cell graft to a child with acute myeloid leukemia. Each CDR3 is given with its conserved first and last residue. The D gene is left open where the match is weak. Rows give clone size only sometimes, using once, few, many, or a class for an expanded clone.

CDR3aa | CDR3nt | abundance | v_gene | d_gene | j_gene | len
CASSLRQADTQYF | TGTGCCAGCAGCCTCCGACAGGCAGATACGCAGTATTTT | many | TRBV7-2 | . | TRBJ2-3 | 13
CASRKGHSTDTQYF | TGCGCCAGTCGCAAGGGCCATAGCACAGATACGCAGTATTTT | few | TRBV5-1 | . | TRBJ2-3 | 14
CASSWGGYEQYF | TGTGCCAGCAGCTGGGGAGGCTACGAGCAGTACTTC | . | TRBV12-3/TRBV12-4 | . | TRBJ2-7 | 12
CASSYGTSGSYPDTQYF | TGTGCCAGCAGTTATGGGACTAGCGGGAGTTACCCAGATACGCAGTATTTT | few | TRBV6-5 | TRBD2 | TRBJ2-3 | 17
CASSLEGRTTTDTQYF | TGCGCCAGCAGCTTGGAGGGCAGGACCACCACAGATACGCAGTATTTT | many | TRBV5-1 | . | TRBJ2-3 | 16
CASSRTVGANVLTF | TGTGCCAGCAGCCGGACTGTCGGGGCCAACGTCCTGACTTTC | many | TRBV7-9 | . | TRBJ2-6 | 14
CSARGGGSGTEAFF | TGCAGTGCTAGAGGGGGGGGCTCGGGCACTGAAGCTTTCTTT | few | TRBV20-1 | . | TRBJ1-1 | 14
CASSYALRLPNQPQHF | TGTGCCAGCAGTTACGCTTTACGGCTTCCCAATCAGCCCCAGCATTTT | many | TRBV6-2/TRBV6-3 | . | TRBJ1-5 | 16
CASSFRASGVNTGELFF | TGTGCCAGCAGTTTTCGGGCTAGCGGGGTGAACACCGGGGAGCTGTTTTTT | . | TRBV27 | TRBD2 | TRBJ2-2 | 17
CSAFTGGREKLFF | TGCAGTGCTTTTACAGGGGGCCGTGAAAAACTGTTTTTT | . | TRBV20-1 | TRBD1 | TRBJ1-4 | 13
CSGRRGPDNSPLHF | TGCAGTGGAAGGAGGGGTCCCGATAATTCACCCCTCCACTTT | . | TRBV20-1 | . | TRBJ1-6 | 14
CSARRTQQETQYF | TGCAGTGCTAGGCGGACTCAACAAGAGACCCAGTACTTC | few | TRBV20-1 | . | TRBJ2-5 | 13
CASSLGQGQQETQYF | TGTGCCAGCAGCTTAGGGCAGGGACAGCAAGAGACCCAGTACTTC | . | TRBV7-2 | TRBD1 | TRBJ2-5 | 15
CATSAGQPTGELFF | TGTGCCACCAGTGCAGGACAGCCGACCGGGGAGCTGTTTTTT | many | TRBV24-1 | . | TRBJ2-2 | 14
CSAQGGGYTEAFF | TGCAGTGCCCAGGGGGGCGGATACACTGAAGCTTTCTTT | . | TRBV20-1 | TRBD1 | TRBJ1-1 | 13
CASSLGQGPYGYTF | TGCGCCAGCAGCTTGGGACAGGGCCCCTATGGCTACACCTTC | many | TRBV5-1 | TRBD1 | TRBJ1-2 | 14
CASSSDRGRNQPQHF | TGTGCCAGCAGTTCCGACAGGGGTCGGAATCAGCCCCAGCATTTT | few | TRBV6-5 | TRBD1 | TRBJ1-5 | 15
CAIRPGLGYNEQFF | TGTGCCATCAGGCCAGGACTAGGTTACAATGAGCAGTTCTTC | many | TRBV10-3 | TRBD2 | TRBJ2-1 | 14
CASRMGQGFRDEQFF | TGCGCCAGCAGGATGGGACAGGGGTTCAGGGATGAGCAGTTCTTC | . | TRBV5-1 | TRBD1 | TRBJ2-1 | 15
CASSEQGEMDTQYF | TGTGCCAGCAGTGAGCAGGGGGAGATGGATACGCAGTATTTT | . | TRBV6-1 | TRBD1 | TRBJ2-3 | 14
CSAGRGLAGAPHEQFF | TGCAGTGCTGGAAGGGGACTAGCGGGGGCCCCTCATGAGCAGTTCTTC | few | TRBV20-1 | TRBD2 | TRBJ2-1 | 16
CSVVGTRGGTDAQYF | TGCAGCGTTGTAGGGACTCGGGGAGGCACAGATGCGCAGTATTTT | once | TRBV29-1 | . | TRBJ2-3 | 15
CSANPGAGTGYTF | TGCAGTGCTAACCCAGGGGCAGGAACTGGCTACACCTTC | few | TRBV20-1 | . | TRBJ1-2 | 13
CSVALTSGSYDEQFF | TGCAGCGTTGCACTTACTAGCGGGAGTTACGATGAGCAGTTCTTC | . | TRBV29-1 | TRBD2 | TRBJ2-1 | 15
CASSQQSYRGQETQYF | TGTGCCAGCAGCCAACAGTCTTACAGGGGGCAAGAGACCCAGTACTTC | few | TRBV9 | TRBD1 | TRBJ2-5 | 16
CSATGTGNQPQHF | TGCAGTGCAACCGGGACCGGGAATCAGCCCCAGCATTTT | many | TRBV20-1 | . | TRBJ1-5 | 13
CASSLAQDRPNTEAFF | TGTGCCAGCAGCTTAGCACAGGACAGGCCAAACACTGAAGCTTTCTTT | few | TRBV7-8 | TRBD1 | TRBJ1-1 | 16
CASSGRDRKRTDTQYF | TGTGCCAGCAGCGGGCGGGACAGGAAGAGGACAGATACGCAGTATTTT | few | TRBV21-1 | . | TRBJ2-3 | 16
CASSYRDRSNQPQHF | TGTGCCAGCAGCTACCGGGACAGGAGCAATCAGCCCCAGCATTTT | . | TRBV5-6 | TRBD1 | TRBJ1-5 | 15
CASSDDRTSSYNEQFF | TGTGCCAGCAGCGACGACAGGACCAGCTCCTACAATGAGCAGTTCTTC | . | TRBV7-6 | . | TRBJ2-1 | 16
CASSDPAGGYNEQFF | TGTGCCAGCAGTGATCCCGCGGGAGGGTACAATGAGCAGTTCTTC | few | TRBV2 | TRBD2 | TRBJ2-1 | 15